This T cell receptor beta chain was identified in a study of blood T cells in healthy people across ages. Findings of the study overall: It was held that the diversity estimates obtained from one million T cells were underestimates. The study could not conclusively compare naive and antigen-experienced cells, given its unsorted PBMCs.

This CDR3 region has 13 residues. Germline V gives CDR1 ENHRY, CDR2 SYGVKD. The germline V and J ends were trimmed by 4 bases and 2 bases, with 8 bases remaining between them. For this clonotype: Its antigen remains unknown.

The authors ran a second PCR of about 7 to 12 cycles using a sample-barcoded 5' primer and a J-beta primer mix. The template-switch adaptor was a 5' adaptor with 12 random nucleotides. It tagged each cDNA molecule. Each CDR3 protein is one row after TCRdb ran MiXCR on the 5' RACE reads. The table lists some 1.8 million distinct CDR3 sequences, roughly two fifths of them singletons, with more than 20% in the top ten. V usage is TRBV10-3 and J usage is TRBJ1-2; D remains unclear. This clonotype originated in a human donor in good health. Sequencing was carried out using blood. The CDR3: CAISAIPNYGYTF. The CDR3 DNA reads TGTGCCATCAGTGCCATTCCCAACTATGGCTACACCTTC.